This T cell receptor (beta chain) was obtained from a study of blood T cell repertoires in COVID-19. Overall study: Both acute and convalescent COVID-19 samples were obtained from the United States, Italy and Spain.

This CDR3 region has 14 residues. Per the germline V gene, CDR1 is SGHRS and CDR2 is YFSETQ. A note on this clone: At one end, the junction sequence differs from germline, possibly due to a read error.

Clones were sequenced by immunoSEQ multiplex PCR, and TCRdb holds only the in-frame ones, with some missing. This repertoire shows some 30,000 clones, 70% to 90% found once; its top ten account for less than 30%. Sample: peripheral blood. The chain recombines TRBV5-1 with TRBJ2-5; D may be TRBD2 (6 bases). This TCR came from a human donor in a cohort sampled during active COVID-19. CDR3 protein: CASSVSGGQGTQYF. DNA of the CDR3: TGCGCCAGCAGCGTATCCGGGGGTCAAGGGACCCAGTACTTC. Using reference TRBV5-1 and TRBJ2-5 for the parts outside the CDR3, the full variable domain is KAGVTQTPRYLIKTRGQQVTLSCSPISGHRSVSWYQQTPGQGLQFLFEYFSETQRNKGNFPGRFSGRQFSNSRSEMNVSTLELGDSALYLCASSVSGGQGTQYFGPGTRLLVL.